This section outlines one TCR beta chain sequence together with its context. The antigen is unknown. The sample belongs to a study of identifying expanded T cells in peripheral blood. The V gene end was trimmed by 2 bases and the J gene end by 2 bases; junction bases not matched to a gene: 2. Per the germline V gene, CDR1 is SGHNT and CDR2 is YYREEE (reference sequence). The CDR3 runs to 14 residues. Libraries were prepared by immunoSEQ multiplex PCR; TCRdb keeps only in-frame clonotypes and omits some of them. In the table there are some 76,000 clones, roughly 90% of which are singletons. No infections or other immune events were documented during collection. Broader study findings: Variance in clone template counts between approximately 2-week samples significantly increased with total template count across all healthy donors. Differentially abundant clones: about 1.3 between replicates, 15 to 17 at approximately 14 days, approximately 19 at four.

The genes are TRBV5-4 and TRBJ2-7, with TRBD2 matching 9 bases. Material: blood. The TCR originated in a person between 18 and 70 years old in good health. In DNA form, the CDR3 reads TGTGCCAGCAGCTTAGCTAGCGGGACCTACGAGCAGTACTTC. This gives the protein CASSLASGTYEQYF.